One and the same sample provided the 31 T cell receptor beta chains below, sequenced in a study of CD8+ T cells in alopecia areata (dated by TCRdb to 2016 to 2018). The time point label for this specimen denotes: about four weeks on oral tofacitinib. Interpreted using the paper, the treatment or condition label stands for: oral pan-JAK inhibitor, 5-10 mg twice daily. Library construction relied on the immunoSEQ multiplex PCR assay. RNA was extracted from all samples and reverse transcribed into cDNA, which served as template for TCR sequencing. Here the immuneACCESS table is served through TCRdb, limited to in-frame sequences with V and J called. Missing clones are a known gap in these copies; in checked studies unresolved V genes cover under half, and the rest lacks a known reason. The sample profile shows fewer than 250,000 clones; 60% of them were found once. The top ten clones comprise approximately 0.69% of the sample.

Sequencing was performed on CD4+ T cells sorted from blood, taken at week 4, from a patient treated with tofacitinib. Receptors originate from a human donor with alopecia areata.

The chain's CDR3 is CASSFTEWNIQYF. The CDR3 DNA is TGTGCCAGCAGCTTTACGGAATGGAACATTCAGTACTTC. This sequence joins TRBV11-2 and TRBJ2-4; the D is unclear. V lost 3 bases, J lost 7 bases, and 10 bases lay in between. This CDR3 is built from 13 residues. Germline V gene sequence: CDR1 SGHAT, CDR2 FQNNGV.

The chain combines TRBV5-1 with TRBJ2-5, with 8 bases fitting TRBD2. Germline lookup yields CDR1 SGHRS and CDR2 YFSETQ. The CDR3 contains 14 residues. J was trimmed by 5 bases and V by 0 bases; bases with no gene match: 3. The DNA for the CDR3 is TGCGCCAGCAGCTTGGGACTAGCGATCGAGACCCAGTACTTC. It translates to CASSLGLAIETQYF.

This clone has only a few counts. This chain connects TRBV29-1 to TRBJ1-1; 9 nucleotides match TRBD1. Unmatched junction bases numbered 6, after V lost 7 bases and J lost 3 bases. Looked up from germline, CDR1 is SQVTM and CDR2 is ANQGSEA. This CDR3 has 13 residues. This CDR3 reads CSGWDREHTEAFF. In DNA, the CDR3 is TGCAGCGGGTGGGACAGGGAACACACTGAAGCTTTCTTT.

This clone was seen more than once but under ten times. V is TRBV30 and J is TRBJ2-1, with a weak D call TRBD2 (6 bases). Trimming left V 1 base short and J 1 base short, with 11 bases between. The CDR3 is 15 amino acids. Germline-derived CDR1 and CDR2 are GTSNPN and SVGIG (reference sequence). The CDR3 loop is CAWSEGTPSYNEQFF. CDR3 nucleotide sequence: TGTGCCTGGAGTGAGGGGACTCCTTCCTACAATGAGCAGTTCTTC.

This chain connects TRBV27 to TRBJ2-2, with a tentative D call TRBD2 (6 bases). V lost 3 bases, J lost 4 bases, and 9 bases lay in between. The CDR3 is 14 amino acids. The germline CDR1 and CDR2 sequences are MNHEY and SMNVEV (reference sequence). In nucleotides, the CDR3 is TGTGCCAGCAGTTTCGGGAGAATCACCGGGGAGCTGTTTTTT. Its protein product is CASSFGRITGELFF.

This clone has just a few counts. The rearrangement links TRBV5-1 to TRBJ2-2, with D hard to call. This CDR3 contains 14 residues. Between the trimmed V and J ends, which lost 0 bases and 4 bases, there was a span of 7 bases. The germline CDR1 and CDR2 sequences are SGHRS and YFSETQ. The CDR3: CASSLEWPTGELFF. Here the CDR3 DNA reads TGCGCCAGCAGCTTGGAATGGCCCACCGGGGAGCTGTTTTTT.

The chain recombines TRBV7-3 with TRBJ2-2; D remains unclear. This CDR3 contains 14 residues. Germline lookup yields CDR1 SGHTA and CDR2 FQGTGA. V was clipped by 2 bases and J by 0 bases, with 4 bases between them. CDR3: CASSLFPNTGELFF. In nucleotides, the CDR3 is TGTGCCAGCAGCTTATTCCCGAACACCGGGGAGCTGTTTTTT. Complete variable domain (other parts from reference TRBV7-3 and TRBJ2-2): GAGVSQTPSNKVTEKGKYVELRCDPISGHTALYWYRQSLGQGPEFLIYFQGTGAADDSGLPNDRFFAVRPEGSVSTLKIQRTERGDSAVYLCASSLFPNTGELFFGEGSRLTVL.

This chain uses TRBV4-1 with TRBJ2-5; D possibly matches TRBD1 or TRBD2 (5 bases each). Trimming shortened V by 2 bases and J by 3 bases, and 13 bases separated the two germline ends. This CDR3 has 15 amino acids. Per germline, CDR1 MGHRA and CDR2 YSYEKL. CDR3 protein: CASSQNWDGKETQYF. The CDR3 DNA reads as TGCGCCAGCAGCCAAAATTGGGACGGTAAAGAGACCCAGTACTTC.

The V call is TRBV15, the J call TRBJ1-3; D unresolved. The ends were cut back, 8 bases at V and 0 bases at J, with 11 bases in the middle. Per the germline V gene, CDR1 is LNHNV and CDR2 is YYDKDF (reference sequence). This CDR3 region has 14 residues. CDR3 coding DNA: TGTGCCACCCGTGACTCGAACTCTGGAAACACCATATATTTT. Protein sequence: CATRDSNSGNTIYF.

The chain employs TRBV29-1 and TRBJ2-4; 8 nucleotides line up with TRBD1. Losses at the gene ends were 7 bases for V and 9 bases for J; bases not matched to a gene: 11. The CDR3 runs 13 residues. Looked up from germline, CDR1 is SQVTM and CDR2 is ANQGSEA. CDR3 residues: CSGVQGDVAIQYF. The CDR3 bases are TGCAGCGGGGTACAGGGGGATGTGGCCATTCAGTACTTC.

J is TRBJ2-7 and V is TRBV30, with D possibly TRBD1 on 5 matching bases. Germline V gene sequence: CDR1 GTSNPN, CDR2 SVGIG (reference sequence). V was clipped by 0 bases and J by 4 bases, with 10 bases between them. The CDR3 is 13 amino acids. CDR3 in DNA: TGTGCCTGGAGTGTAGGGGAAAAATACGAGCAGTACTTC. This translates into CAWSVGEKYEQYF.

The chain joins TRBV5-1 to TRBJ1-1; 8 bases are a match to TRBD1. Germline CDR1 reads SGHRS; CDR2 reads YFSETQ. The V segment lost 4 bases and the J segment 9 bases; nucleotides outside the gene matches: 14. The CDR3 extends over 15 amino acids. CDR3 in DNA: TGCGCCAGCAGCCTGGAATTGGGACAGGTTATTAAAGCTTTCTTT. Its translation: CASSLELGQVIKAFF. Based on the CDR3 plus reference TRBV5-1 and TRBJ1-1, the full variable domain is KAGVTQTPRYLIKTRGQQVTLSCSPISGHRSVSWYQQTPGQGLQFLFEYFSETQRNKGNFPGRFSGRQFSNSRSEMNVSTLELGDSALYLCASSLELGQVIKAFFGQGTRLTVV.

The CDR3 region is CATSRDSNGEHGYTF. For the CDR3, the DNA is TGTGCCACCAGCAGAGACTCGAACGGGGAGCACGGCTACACCTTC. This chain connects TRBV15 to TRBJ1-2; D call uncertain. This CDR3 has 15 residues. V was clipped by 0 bases and J by 8 bases, with 16 bases between them. In germline, CDR1 is LNHNV, CDR2 YYDKDF (reference sequence).

The chain carries TRBV6-5 and TRBJ2-3; either TRBD1 or TRBD2 may supply D (5 bases each). The CDR3 has 15 residues. Trimming shortened V by 0 bases and J by 1 base, and 8 bases separated the two germline ends. Germline V lookup: CDR1 MNHEY, CDR2 SVGAGI. The CDR3 spells CASSYSRGRTDTQYF. The CDR3 nucleotides read TGTGCCAGCAGTTACTCGAGGGGACGCACAGATACGCAGTATTTT.

The chain has TRBV29-1 and TRBJ2-7; a possible D gene is TRBD2 (6 bases). V was pared by 7 bases and J by 5 bases, with 18 bases between. The germline V gene encodes CDR1 SQVTM and CDR2 ANQGSEA. The CDR3 runs to 13 residues. The CDR3 nucleotides read TGCAGCGCAAGGAGGGACCCAGTCGACGAGCAGTACTTC. Its protein is CSARRDPVDEQYF.

This clone was seen only a few times. Other nucleotide sequences from this sample produce the same CDR3. The chain links TRBV29-1 to TRBJ2-5; no clear D gene. V shed 6 bases and J shed 4 bases, with 3 bases lying between them. The CDR3 sequence is 9 residues long. Germline values: CDR1 SQVTM, CDR2 ANQGSEA. As DNA, the CDR3 is TGCAGCGTAGGAGAGACCCAGTACTTC. The encoded protein is CSVGETQYF.

This clone was seen a handful of times. V usage is TRBV6-6 and J usage is TRBJ2-7; 9 bases match TRBD1. Germline V gene sequence: CDR1 MNHNY, CDR2 SVGAGI (reference sequence). V dropped 5 bases and J dropped 3; count of bases not matched to a gene: 8. CDR3 length equals 15 residues. This CDR3 is CASSLDRDRVYEQYF. The CDR3 DNA follows: TGTGCCAGCAGTCTCGACCGGGACAGGGTCTACGAGCAGTACTTC.

This clone has a handful of counts. The rearrangement joins TRBV29-1 to TRBJ2-5; 11 nucleotides align to TRBD2. V was clipped by 5 bases and J by 4 bases; unmatched bases: 9. The germline V gene has CDR1 SQVTM and CDR2 ANQGSEA. The CDR3 extends over 15 amino acids. CDR3: CSVSPTSGSGETQYF. The CDR3 DNA reads TGCAGCGTTTCTCCAACTAGCGGGAGTGGAGAGACCCAGTACTTC.

The V and J genes are TRBV19 and TRBJ2-7; D is unresolved. Per germline, CDR1 LNHDA and CDR2 SQIVND (reference sequence). Trimming shortened V by 3 bases and J by 2 bases, and 11 bases separated the two germline ends. This CDR3 region has 14 residues. DNA for the CDR3: TGTGCCAGTAGTATCTTCGGCGGACCCTACGAGCAGTACTTC. It yields the protein CASSIFGGPYEQYF.

This clone has just one count. V is TRBV6-5 and J is TRBJ2-3; D is undetermined. V dropped 5 bases and J dropped 6 bases, with 18 bases sitting between them. The germline V gene has CDR1 MNHEY and CDR2 SVGAGI. The CDR3 covers 15 residues. Here the CDR3 reads CASSTTLGLGDTQYF. DNA of the CDR3: TGTGCCAGCAGTACGACTTTAGGGCTAGGGGATACGCAGTATTTT.

This clone showed up just a few times. CDR3 nucleotides: TGTGCCAGCAGCGAGACGGGCCACCGAGGGACCTACAATGAGCAGTTCTTC. Its protein product is CASSETGHRGTYNEQFF. The J gene is TRBJ2-1, the V gene TRBV11-2; TRBD2 is a possible D gene (5 bases). The CDR3 has 17 amino acids. CDR1 and CDR2 (germline): SGHAT, FQNNGV. Trimming pared 5 bases from V and 2 bases from J, leaving 19 bases between.

The chain joins TRBV29-1 to TRBJ2-5, with TRBD1 as a possible D gene (5 bases). The CDR3 loop spans 11 amino acids. Germline CDR1 SQVTM, CDR2 ANQGSEA. V shed 6 bases and J shed 7 bases, with 12 bases lying between them. The CDR3 DNA follows: TGCAGCGTGGGGCCGCAGGGGACCCAGTACTTC. Its protein is CSVGPQGTQYF.

This chain joins TRBV4-1 and TRBJ2-2, with D perhaps being TRBD1 or TRBD2 (5 bases each). Trimming took off 3 bases at V and 6 bases at J, with 20 bases between the two ends. The CDR3 contains 17 residues. The germline gives CDR1 MGHRA, CDR2 YSYEKL. CDR3 DNA sequence: TGCGCCAGCAGCCATTGGGACGGAGGAGTAGTGTCCGGGGAGCTGTTTTTT. Translation: CASSHWDGGVVSGELFF.

This clone was seen a few times. The rearrangement uses TRBV30 and TRBJ1-1; D not resolved. CDR3 length: 13 residues. The V gene's germline CDR1 is GTSNPN and CDR2 SVGIG (reference sequence). V was trimmed by 1 base and J by 0 bases, leaving 6 bases between them. The CDR3 loop is CAWSAALNTEAFF. CDR3 nucleotide sequence: TGTGCCTGGAGTGCTGCTTTGAACACTGAAGCTTTCTTT.

The genes are TRBV30 and TRBJ2-5; no reliable D call. CDR3 length: 13 amino acids. The ends were cut back, 3 bases at V and 5 bases at J, with 13 bases in the middle. Per germline, CDR1 GTSNPN and CDR2 SVGIG (reference sequence). The CDR3 nucleotides are TGTGCCTGGAGGGGTTTGCTCCGCGAGACCCAGTACTTC. Its protein product is CAWRGLLRETQYF.

The chain couples TRBV15 to TRBJ2-5; TRBD2 matches at 7 bases. Germline CDR1 reads LNHNV; CDR2 reads YYDKDF (reference sequence). The CDR3 loop spans 15 amino acids. V lost 3 bases to trimming and J lost 5 bases; unmatched junction nucleotides: 9. The CDR3 nucleotides read TGTGCCACCAGCAGTGGGACCCAGGGAGGGGAGACCCAGTACTTC. Translation: CATSSGTQGGETQYF. Together with reference TRBV15 and TRBJ2-5, the CDR3 gives the full variable domain: DAMVIQNPRYQVTQFGKPVTLSCSQTLNHNVMYWYQQKSSQAPKLLFHYYDKDFNNEADTPDNFQSRRPNTSFCFLDIRSPGLGDTAMYLCATSSGTQGGETQYFGPGTRLLVL.

The V call is TRBV27, the J call TRBJ2-1; no definite D call. V dropped 6 bases and J dropped 6 bases, with 12 bases sitting between them. The CDR3 contains 13 residues. The V gene's germline CDR1 is MNHEY and CDR2 SMNVEV (reference sequence). CDR3 loop: CASSRPERNEQFF. The DNA of the CDR3 is TGTGCCAGCAGCCGACCTGAACGCAATGAGCAGTTCTTC.

This clone came up once. This chain joins TRBV29-1 and TRBJ1-5, with D tentatively TRBD1 (5 bases). Germline V gene sequence: CDR1 SQVTM, CDR2 ANQGSEA. There are 13 residues in the CDR3. V was trimmed by 4 bases and J by 7 bases, leaving 14 bases between them. CDR3 coding DNA: TGCAGCGTTGCCCAGGGATTCAAACAGCCCCAGCATTTT. Translation gives CSVAQGFKQPQHF.

The rearrangement uses TRBV10-3 and TRBJ2-2; 7 bases line up with TRBD2. This CDR3 comprises 14 residues. The V gene end was trimmed by 6 bases and the J gene end by 5 bases; junction bases not matched to a gene: 6. Per the germline V gene, CDR1 is ENHRY and CDR2 is SYGVKD. The CDR3 sequence: CAIRGISGTGELFF. Written as DNA, the CDR3 is TGTGCCATCAGGGGAATTAGCGGGACCGGGGAGCTGTTTTTT.

V gene TRBV1 combines with J gene TRBJ2-5; TRBD1, the D gene given by the table, was not confirmed from the DNA. TRBV1 is given as a pseudogene. The CDR3 loop spans 14 amino acids. CDR3 residues: CTSSLGQAQETQYF. In DNA form, the CDR3 reads TGCACCAGCAGCCTGGGACAGGCCCAAGAGACCCAGTACTTC.

V and J are TRBV30 and TRBJ1-1, with 7 bases matching TRBD1. This CDR3 is built from 13 residues. Per the germline V gene, CDR1 is GTSNPN and CDR2 is SVGIG (reference sequence). V shed 8 bases, J shed 4 bases, and the junction held 10 bases outside the gene matches. CDR3 DNA: TGTGCCAGAACCCGACAGGGCGGCACTGAAGCTTTCTTT. Encoded protein: CARTRQGGTEAFF. The whole variable domain, filled in from reference TRBV30 and TRBJ1-1, reads SQTIHQWPATLVQPVGSPLSLECTVEGTSNPNLYWYRQAAGRGLQLLFYSVGIGQISSEVPQNLSASRPQDRQFILSSKKLLLSDSGFYLCARTRQGGTEAFFGQGTRLTVV.